This passage covers 19 T cell receptor beta chains from one sample sequenced in a study of identical twins listed by TCRdb under 2016. To prepare the library, 5' RACE was applied. Sequenced using an Illumina HiSeq 2000. Clones were called with MiXCR by TCRdb after fastp trimmed the public reads at Q25, and only in-frame beta chains were retained. For every CDR3 protein sequence, its rows merge into one entry that carries the most common genes and DNA. The sample contains over 200,000 distinct CDR3 sequences, roughly a tenth of them found a single time. The ten largest clones represent about 5% of the sample. Material: memory (CD45RO+) T cells sorted from blood. The sample's cell subset or site label is to be understood as: CD45RO+ enriched T cells. The origin of the receptors is a woman aged 18-30 years in good health.

The gene calls are TRBV11-2 and TRBJ2-1; 9 bases line up with TRBD1. The V segment lost 5 bases and the J segment 5 bases; nucleotides outside the gene matches: 4. Germline-derived CDR1 and CDR2 are SGHAT and FQNNGV. The CDR3 consists of 14 residues. The CDR3 region is CASSRDRAHNEQFF. CDR3 sequence (DNA): TGTGCCAGCAGCCGGGACAGGGCCCACAATGAGCAGTTCTTC. Supplemented by reference TRBV11-2 and TRBJ2-1, the full variable domain reads EAGVAQSPRYKIIEKRQSVAFWCNPISGHATLYWYQQILGQGPKLLIQFQNNGVVDDSQLPKDRFSAERLKGVDSTLKIQPAKLEDSAVYLCASSRDRAHNEQFFGPGTRLTVL.

The genes are TRBV6-2 or TRBV6-3 and TRBJ2-7; tentative D call: TRBD2 (5 bases). Trimming took off 2 bases at V and 9 bases at J, with 11 bases between the two ends. Germline assignment: CDR1 MNHEY and CDR2 SVGEGT. The length of the CDR3 is 12 residues. The CDR3 coding sequence is TGTGCCAGCAGTTACGAGGGCCAGCGGCAGTACTTC. Its protein product is CASSYEGQRQYF.

This chain joins TRBV29-1 and TRBJ1-1; possibly TRBD1 for D (5 bases). The length of the CDR3 is 12 residues. With 5 bases removed from V and 4 bases from J, the gap between germline ends came to 11 bases. CDR1 and CDR2 from the germline V gene are SQVTM and ANQGSEA. CDR3 amino acids: CSVRGVSTEAFF. The CDR3 DNA follows: TGCAGCGTTAGGGGTGTCAGCACTGAAGCTTTCTTT.

This clonotype came up many times. V usage is TRBV12-3 or TRBV12-4 and J usage is TRBJ1-1, with TRBD1 as a possible D gene (5 bases). V was pared by 1 base and J by 8 bases, with 11 bases between. CDR3 size: 13 residues. The CDR3, as DNA: TGTGCCAGCAGTTTAGTAATTACAGGCGAAGCTTTCTTT. Amino acids: CASSLVITGEAFF.

This clonotype was recorded a few times. V is TRBV3-1 and J is TRBJ1-1; the D is unclear. The V end was cut by 3 bases, the J end by 1 base, with 9 bases between. This CDR3 has 14 residues. The germline gives CDR1 LGHDT, CDR2 YNNKEL (reference sequence). The CDR3 loop is CASSQTPKNTEAFF. The CDR3 coding sequence is TGTGCCAGCAGCCAGACCCCAAAGAACACTGAAGCTTTCTTT.

This clonotype was seen a handful of times. The chain carries TRBV7-2 and TRBJ1-5; D remains unclear. Germline V gene data show CDR1 as SGHTA and CDR2 as FQGNSA. The CDR3 loop spans 13 amino acids. V was cut by 3 bases and J by 4 bases, with 7 bases left in between. The CDR3 DNA reads TGTGCCAGCAGCTTCCAACCTAATCAGCCCCAGCATTTT. It codes for CASSFQPNQPQHF.

This clonotype showed up just a few times. J is TRBJ2-6 and V is TRBV5-1; no definite D call. Trimming stripped 4 bases from V and 3 bases from J, with 11 bases between. Per the germline V gene, CDR1 is SGHRS and CDR2 is YFSETQ. The length of the CDR3 is 15 residues. The CDR3 DNA is TGCGCCAGCAGCCCATCGGGCGGTGGGGCCAACGTCCTGACTTTC. Translating gives CASSPSGGGANVLTF.

This clonotype has only a few counts. This sequence joins TRBV7-8 and TRBJ2-2; 7 bases match TRBD2. CDR3 size: 15 residues. Germline V lookup: CDR1 SGHVS, CDR2 FQNEAQ. The V segment lost 2 bases and the J segment 6 bases; nucleotides outside the gene matches: 6. CDR3 bases: TGTGCCAGCAGCTTATCCGGACTAGTCGCCGGGGAGCTGTTTTTT. This codes for CASSLSGLVAGELFF.

This clonotype was observed at least ten times. V and J are TRBV20-1 and TRBJ2-6; the match to TRBD2 covers 10 bases. The CDR3 is 18 residues long. The V and J ends lost 6 bases and 0 bases, in that order; junction bases with no gene match: 11. CDR1 is DFQATT, CDR2 SNEGSKA, per germline (reference sequence). The DNA for the CDR3 is TGCAGTGCCGAAGGTTCTAGCGGGAGCCACTCTGGGGCCAACGTCCTGACTTTC. Its protein is CSAEGSSGSHSGANVLTF.

In regard to this clonotype: One junction end disagrees with the germline gene, perhaps due to a read error. The rearrangement links TRBV5-1 to TRBJ1-1, with unresolved D. The CDR3 extends over 15 amino acids. Germline V gene lookup returns CDR1 SGHRS and CDR2 YFSETQ. CDR3 sequence (DNA): TGTGCCAGCAGCTCCGGCTCCCTCGAGAACACTGAAGCTTTCTTT. Its protein product is CASSSGSLENTEAFF.

The chain recombines TRBV18 with TRBJ2-7; TRBD1 matches at 8 bases. Germline V gives CDR1 KGHSH, CDR2 LQKENI. Trimming at V came to 3 bases and at J to 3 bases, leaving 7 bases not matched to a gene. This CDR3 contains 15 residues. CDR3 region: CASSPGQGRIYEQYF. The DNA for the CDR3 is TGTGCCAGCTCACCCGGACAGGGTAGGATCTACGAGCAGTACTTC. The whole variable domain, filled in from reference TRBV18 and TRBJ2-7, reads NAGVMQNPRHLVRRRGQEARLRCSPMKGHSHVYWYRQLPEEGLKFMVYLQKENIIDESGMPKERFSAEFPKEGPSILRIQQVVRGDSAAYFCASSPGQGRIYEQYFGPGTRLTVT.

The V and J genes are TRBV9 and TRBJ1-2; no definite D call. CDR1 and CDR2 (germline): SGDLS, YYNGEE. The V end lost 2 bases, the J end lost 8 bases, and 10 bases lay between the germline ends. This CDR3 comprises 12 residues. CDR3 DNA sequence: TGTGCCAGCAGCGTTGCAAGGGAGGGCTACACCTTC. Translation: CASSVAREGYTF.

This clonotype has only a few counts. V usage is TRBV10-3 and J usage is TRBJ1-2; 8 bases align to TRBD1. The CDR3 length is 13 residues. The J segment lost 3 bases and the V segment lost 11 bases, leaving 8 bases of the junction unmatched. CDR1 is ENHRY, CDR2 SYGVKD, per germline. The chain's CDR3 is CAAGQGLDYGYTF. DNA of the CDR3: TGTGCCGCCGGACAGGGTTTGGACTATGGCTACACCTTC.

This clonotype has a handful of counts. The chain is built from TRBV5-6 and TRBJ2-1; 8 bases align to TRBD2. Per the germline V gene, CDR1 is SGHDT and CDR2 is YYEEEE. Unmatched junction bases numbered 9, after V lost 0 bases and J lost 10 bases. This CDR3 is built from 15 residues. The CDR3 bases are TGTGCCAGCAGCTTGGGGGTAGCGGGATGGGTCGAGCAGTTCTTC. Its translation is CASSLGVAGWVEQFF.

The chain uses TRBV25-1 and TRBJ2-5; D perhaps matches TRBD1 (6 bases). From germline, CDR1 is MGHDK and CDR2 SYGVNS. Trimming took 4 bases from V and 0 from J, leaving 18 bases between them. The length of the CDR3 is 17 residues. CDR3 DNA sequence: TGTGCCAGCAGTGTCCGAACAGGGAGATCGTACCAAGAGACCCAGTACTTC. It codes for CASSVRTGRSYQETQYF.

The rearrangement links TRBV7-2 to TRBJ2-2; a possible D gene is TRBD1 (6 bases). The CDR3 runs 13 residues. The germline V and J ends were trimmed by 5 bases and 7 bases, with 11 bases remaining between them. The germline CDR1 and CDR2 sequences are SGHTA and FQGNSA. The CDR3 region has the DNA TGTGCCAGCAGCCTTCAGGGGTTCGGGGAGCTGTTTTTT. It yields the protein CASSLQGFGELFF.

There are a few counts of this clonotype. The V and J genes are TRBV12-3 or TRBV12-4 and TRBJ2-1, with 8 bases aligning to TRBD1. This CDR3 is 15 amino acids long. V shed 6 bases and J 9 bases; nucleotides not matched to a gene: 13. CDR3: CASSPTGQGSVEQFF. CDR3 coding DNA: TGTGCCAGCAGCCCCACTGGACAGGGATCGGTTGAGCAGTTCTTC.

The table lists this clonotype with a few counts. The gene calls are TRBV25-1 and TRBJ2-7, with no clear D. The CDR3 length is 16 residues. Trimming stripped 2 bases from V and 1 base from J, with 15 bases between. Looked up from germline, CDR1 is MGHDK and CDR2 is SYGVNS. In DNA, the CDR3 is TGTGCCAGCAGTGAAGTAATGGGCAGGTTTTCCTACGAGCAGTACTTC. As protein: CASSEVMGRFSYEQYF.

The sample holds many counts of this clonotype. This chain connects TRBV28 to TRBJ2-5, with TRBD2 matching over 11 bases. CDR3 size: 15 residues. V shed 5 bases, J shed 3 bases, and the junction held 5 bases outside the gene matches. Per germline, CDR1 MDHEN and CDR2 SYDVKM. The CDR3 is CASSVAGGIEETQYF. In DNA, the CDR3 is TGTGCCAGCAGTGTAGCGGGGGGGATTGAAGAGACCCAGTACTTC.